This TCR beta chain emerged from a study of T cell responses to AZD1222 COVID-19 vaccine. Comment on this clone: Its antigen is unidentified.

Study-level points and caveats: Donors, mostly white British, included more females; clonal diversity was possibly underestimated. Spike was spanned by vaccine-associated CD4 TCRs, which were dominant at 160-218 and 743-854.

V lost 0 bases and J 1 base, leaving 12 bases between the germline ends. The germline gives CDR1 GTSNPN, CDR2 SVGIG (reference sequence). The CDR3 is made up of 16 amino acids. The table came from immunoSEQ multiplex PCR; TCRdb's copy has only in-frame clones and leaves some out. The sample records roughly 80,000 clones, roughly 90% being singletons. This TCR was recovered from an adult who received the AZD1222 COVID-19 vaccine. Sequencing used peripheral blood, obtained 28 days after the second AZD1222 dose. The rearrangement joins TRBV30 to TRBJ2-2, with unresolved D. The DNA of the CDR3 is TGTGCCTGGAGTGTACAGAAAACAGTGAACACCGGGGAGCTGTTTTTT. It codes for CAWSVQKTVNTGELFF.